The table lists the clone carrying this T cell receptor beta chain with a count of one. Here immunoSEQ multiplex PCR was the method, and the copy in TCRdb shows in-frame clones only, minus some. The profile shows about 40,000 clones, around 81% of them singletons. This record belongs to a study of OX40 agonist ivuxolimab in advanced cancers. The material sequenced was CD4+ or CD8+ T cells sorted from blood, taken in a trial of the OX40 agonist ivuxolimab. The clonotype was recovered from an adult with an advanced solid tumor such as melanoma, head and neck, liver or kidney cancer.

The CDR3: CASSGPGLGRNEQFF. DNA for the CDR3: TGTGCCAGCAGCGGACCGGGACTAGGGCGCAATGAGCAGTTCTTC. The chain couples TRBV5-6 to TRBJ2-1; 8 bases are shared with TRBD2. Per germline, CDR1 SGHDT and CDR2 YYEEEE. With 4 bases clipped from V and 6 bases from J, the junction kept 9 bases outside the gene matches. The CDR3 has 15 amino acids. Variable domain in full (rest from reference TRBV5-6 and TRBJ2-1): DAGVTQSPTHLIKTRGQQVTLRCSPKSGHDTVSWYQQALGQGPQFIFQYYEEEERQRGNFPDRFSGHQFPNYSSELNVNALLLGDSALYLCASSGPGLGRNEQFFGPGTRLTVL.